This T cell receptor beta chain was identified during a study of cytomegalovirus exposure and HLA in healthy donors. PCR employed 60 Vbeta and 13 Jbeta primers. Profiling relied on immunoSEQ multiplex PCR, and the TCRdb table lists in-frame clones only, not all of them. The data contain approximately 89,000 clones, roughly 80% of them singletons. General study results and limits: Most likely, a cluster of highly shared sequence variants arose as a sequencing artifact. TRBV6-2, TRBV6-3 and other indistinguishable V segments were excluded. Analyses of presence and absence presupposed an approximately uniform sequencing depth across donors. A missense variant in DCLRE1C was later tied to TCR beta V- and J-gene trimming.

The CDR3 runs 13 residues. From germline, CDR1 is LNHDA and CDR2 SQIVND (reference sequence). In the case of this clone: What it binds is unknown.

Sequenced input: PBMCs. The genes are TRBV19 and TRBJ2-5; 9 nucleotides agree with TRBD1. The assigned J gene may be wrong: the sequence end matches TRBJ2-7 better. The clonotype originates from a man aged 30-40 years in good health and CMV-seronegative. DNA for the CDR3: TGTGCCAGGACAGGGGGGAGCTCCTACGAGCAGTACTTC. Translated, it gives CARTGGSSYEQYF.